The 3 T cell receptor beta chains reported below all come from one sample, sequenced in a study of chemoradiotherapy in HPV16-positive cancers. Using immunoSEQ multiplex PCR, the repertoire was profiled, and TCRdb retains in-frame clones only, with some absent. The sample holds just over 900 clones, 70% to 80% seen once. This specimen was tumor tissue, taken from a patient who underwent chemoradiotherapy. These receptor sequences come from a human donor with HPV-associated anogenital cancer.

This chain joins TRBV25-1 and TRBJ1-6, with D perhaps TRBD1 (6 bases). Trimming removed 1 base at V and 5 bases at J, with 9 bases between. This CDR3 spans 15 amino acids. Germline values: CDR1 MGHDK, CDR2 SYGVNS. The DNA for the CDR3 is TGTGCCAGCAGTGAATGGCAGGGGAATAATTCACCCCTCCACTTT. Its protein product is CASSEWQGNNSPLHF. Full variable domain (outside the CDR3, taken from reference TRBV25-1 and TRBJ1-6): EADIYQTPRYLVIGTGKKITLECSQTMGHDKMYWYQQDPGMELHLIHYSYGVNSTEKGDLSSESTVSRIRTEHFPLTLESARPSHTSQYLCASSEWQGNNSPLHFGNGTRLTVT.

The chain uses TRBV7-9 and TRBJ2-7, with 7 bases aligning to TRBD1. Germline V gene data show CDR1 as SEHNR and CDR2 as FQNEAQ (reference sequence). V lost 4 bases and J lost 6; bases outside the gene matches: 3. The CDR3 contains 12 residues. The chain's CDR3 is CASSSAGGEQYF. CDR3 coding DNA: TGTGCCAGCAGCTCCGCAGGGGGCGAGCAGTACTTC.

This clone was detected a few times. The J gene is TRBJ2-2, the V gene TRBV9; D not certain. Germline CDR1 is SGDLS and CDR2 is YYNGEE. The CDR3 totals 12 residues. Trimming left V 0 bases short and J 7 bases short, with 4 bases between. CDR3 region: CASSVVNGELFF. DNA for the CDR3: TGTGCCAGCAGCGTAGTTAACGGGGAGCTGTTTTTT.